These T cell receptor beta chains were read from a single sample in a study of shared clonotypes between healthy human individuals. Using immunoSEQ multiplex PCR, the repertoire was profiled, and TCRdb retains in-frame clones only, with some absent. The sample lists millions of clones; about 95% were seen once. Sequencing was done on a sample of naive CD8+ T cells sorted from blood. The source of these receptors is a man between 18 and 29 years old in good health. Each CDR3 is given with its conserved first and last residue. D genes are given only for firm matches. Clone size, where shown, is once, few, many, or a class for clones that have expanded.

j_call	d_call	clone_size	v_call	cdr3_aa	cdr3_nt
TRBJ2-2	.	.	TRBV7-9	CASSFLGRLNTGELFF	TGTGCCAGCAGCTTTTTAGGGCGGCTGAACACCGGGGAGCTGTTTTTT
TRBJ2-7	.	.	TRBV4-1	CASSPDSYSYEQYF	TGCGCCAGCAGCCCGGACAGTTATTCCTACGAGCAGTACTTC
TRBJ2-3	TRBD2	.	TRBV9	CASSSPRGGDDTQYF	TGTGCCAGCAGCTCCCCTCGGGGGGGGGACGATACGCAGTATTTT
TRBJ2-7	TRBD1	.	TRBV9	CASSAGQGVGYEQYF	TGTGCCAGCAGCGCCGGACAGGGGGTAGGTTACGAGCAGTACTTC
TRBJ1-3	.	.	TRBV9	CASSSGNTIYF	TGTGCCAGCAGTTCTGGAAACACCATATATTTT
TRBJ1-2	.	.	TRBV27	CASSLRAGYGYTF	TGTGCCAGCAGTTTAAGGGCGGGGTATGGCTACACCTTC
TRBJ2-7	TRBD2	.	TRBV5-1	CASSFSGLAGVEYEQYF	TGCGCCAGCAGCTTCTCGGGACTAGCGGGAGTAGAATACGAGCAGTACTTC
TRBJ2-7	.	.	TRBV6-7	CASSYPYEQYF	TGTGCCAGCAGTTACCCCTACGAGCAGTACTTC
TRBJ2-7	TRBD2	.	TRBV2	CASSPGLAGGPYEQYF	TGTGCCAGTTCACCGGGACTAGCGGGGGGGCCCTACGAGCAGTACTTC
TRBJ1-6	TRBD1	.	TRBV6-1	CASSEVRQGAGSPLHF	TGTGCCAGCAGTGAAGTGCGCCAGGGGGCGGGTTCACCCCTCCACTTT
TRBJ2-7	.	.	TRBV28	CASSLSQEQYF	TGTGCCAGCAGTTTGAGTCAGGAGCAGTACTTC
TRBJ1-2	.	.	TRBV27	CASSSLEGLGHGYTF	TGTGCCAGCAGTTCCCTCGAAGGGTTAGGGCATGGCTACACCTTC
TRBJ2-7	.	.	TRBV4-2	CASSQELSGGPQEQYF	TGTGCCAGCAGCCAAGAACTGAGTGGGGGGCCCCAGGAGCAGTACTTC
TRBJ1-2	.	.	TRBV5-1	CASSLDAGSGYGYTF	TGCGCCAGCAGCTTGGATGCCGGCTCGGGATATGGCTACACCTTC
TRBJ1-1	.	.	TRBV4-1	CASSQGMGATEAFF	TGCGCCAGCAGCCAAGGAATGGGGGCCACTGAAGCTTTCTTT
TRBJ2-7	TRBD1	.	TRBV4-1	CASSQAWTGESEQYF	TGCGCCAGCAGCCAAGCTTGGACAGGGGAGAGCGAGCAGTACTTC
TRBJ1-3	.	.	TRBV15	CATSRAGSADTIYF	TGTGCCACCAGCAGGGCAGGGAGTGCGGACACCATATATTTT
TRBJ1-2	.	.	TRBV28	CASSLEEGTVQLYGYTF	TGTGCCAGCAGTTTGGAAGAAGGAACAGTTCAACTCTATGGCTACACCTTC
TRBJ2-7	.	.	TRBV29-1	CSVVDPDRSYEQYF	TGCAGCGTCGTAGACCCTGATAGGAGCTACGAGCAGTACTTC
TRBJ2-2	TRBD2	once	TRBV29-1	CSAGTSGNTGELFF	TGCAGCGCCGGGACTAGCGGCAACACCGGGGAGCTGTTTTTT
TRBJ1-1	.	.	TRBV19	CASSSFDSVSESTEAFF	TGTGCCAGTAGTTCGTTCGACAGTGTCTCGGAGTCGACTGAAGCTTTCTTT
TRBJ2-7	.	.	TRBV27	CASSLGAGLYEQYF	TGTGCCAGCAGTCTCGGGGCCGGGCTCTACGAGCAGTACTTC
TRBJ1-2	.	.	TRBV5-1	CASSRSPSTDRFYGYTF	TGCGCCAGCAGCCGATCCCCCTCAACAGACAGGTTCTATGGCTACACCTTC
TRBJ2-5	.	.	TRBV13	CASSWIPSPGWALNQETQYF	TGTGCCAGCAGCTGGATACCGTCGCCAGGCTGGGCCCTCAATCAAGAGACCCAGTACTTC
TRBJ1-2	.	.	TRBV5-6	CASSQGPNYGYTF	TGTGCCAGCAGCCAGGGACCTAACTATGGCTACACCTTC
TRBJ1-1	.	.	TRBV30	CAWGGTLNTEAFF	TGTGCCTGGGGCGGGACTTTGAACACTGAAGCTTTCTTT
TRBJ1-1	TRBD1	.	TRBV19	CATDKRGQEAKDGTEAFF	TGTGCCACCGACAAACGGGGACAGGAGGCGAAAGATGGCACTGAAGCTTTCTTT
TRBJ2-3	TRBD2	.	TRBV5-6	CASSIAPGLAPTDTQYF	TGTGCCAGCAGCATAGCCCCGGGACTAGCGCCCACAGATACGCAGTATTTT
TRBJ1-1	TRBD1	.	TRBV5-4	CASSPRLGGQGNTEAFF	TGTGCCAGCAGCCCCCGCCTAGGGGGACAGGGGAACACTGAAGCTTTCTTT
TRBJ2-7	TRBD2	.	TRBV11-1	CASSLGLAEIYEQYF	TGTGCCAGCAGCTTGGGACTAGCGGAGATCTACGAGCAGTACTTC
TRBJ2-1	.	.	TRBV9	CASSGPTGYNEQFF	TGTGCCAGCAGCGGACCGACAGGTTACAATGAGCAGTTCTTC
TRBJ1-2	TRBD1	.	TRBV4-3	CASSRLTGGPSDGYTF	TGCGCCAGCAGCCGCCTTACAGGGGGCCCTTCCGATGGCTACACCTTC
TRBJ2-1	TRBD2	.	TRBV25-1	CASSGRLASYNEQFF	TGTGCCAGCAGTGGACGACTAGCGAGTTACAATGAGCAGTTCTTC
TRBJ2-7	TRBD2	.	TRBV19	CASSIGGGYPYEQYF	TGTGCCAGTAGTATAGGCGGGGGGTATCCCTACGAGCAGTACTTC
TRBJ2-5	.	.	TRBV11-2	CASSPEGIQETQYF	TGTGCCAGCAGCCCCGAGGGGATACAAGAGACCCAGTACTTC
TRBJ2-7	.	.	TRBV4-1	CASSQDLRSSEQYF	TGCGCCAGCAGCCAAGATCTCCGCTCGAGCGAGCAGTACTTC
TRBJ2-5	.	.	TRBV15	CATSRQGLQETQYF	TGTGCCACCAGCAGACAGGGTTTACAAGAGACCCAGTACTTC
TRBJ1-2	.	.	TRBV6-1	CASRGWTVGYGYTF	TGTGCCAGCAGGGGATGGACAGTGGGCTATGGCTACACCTTC
TRBJ2-3	.	.	TRBV4-3	CASSQEGHTDTQYF	TGCGCCAGCAGCCAAGAAGGCCACACAGATACGCAGTATTTT
TRBJ1-5	TRBD1	.	TRBV27	CASSAWDSGGYSNQPQHF	TGTGCCAGCAGTGCGTGGGACAGCGGGGGTTATAGCAATCAGCCCCAGCATTTT
TRBJ1-4	.	.	TRBV28	CASTLTGDANEKLFF	TGTGCCAGCACTCTCACGGGTGATGCTAATGAAAAACTGTTTTTT
TRBJ2-3	.	.	TRBV20-1	CSARGPDTQYF	TGCAGTGCTAGAGGGCCAGATACGCAGTATTTT
TRBJ2-1	.	.	TRBV27	CASSLSAYSYNEQFF	TGTGCCAGCAGTTTATCAGCGTACTCCTACAATGAGCAGTTCTTC
TRBJ2-5	TRBD2	once	TRBV10-1	CASSEGSGGIETQYF	TGCGCCAGCAGTGAGGGTAGCGGGGGGATAGAGACCCAGTACTTC
TRBJ1-5	.	.	TRBV4-1	CASSQARGNQPQHF	TGCGCCAGCAGCCAAGCCCGGGGCAATCAGCCCCAGCATTTT
TRBJ2-7	TRBD1	.	TRBV25-1	CASSEFTEGQGFGEQYF	TGTGCCAGCAGTGAATTCACTGAGGGACAGGGGTTCGGCGAGCAGTACTTC
TRBJ2-1	.	.	TRBV7-9	CASSQGRLRIGDDNEQFF	TGTGCCAGCAGCCAAGGAAGGCTTCGGATCGGGGACGACAATGAGCAGTTCTTC
TRBJ2-7	.	.	TRBV4-3	CASSQGFGYEQYF	TGCGCCAGCAGCCAAGGGTTCGGCTACGAGCAGTACTTC
TRBJ1-4	.	.	TRBV13	CASSLREPAGKLFF	TGTGCCAGCAGTCTCCGGGAACCCGCCGGAAAACTGTTTTTT
TRBJ2-1	.	.	TRBV29-1	CSVEDPWGSNEQFF	TGCAGCGTTGAAGATCCCTGGGGGAGCAATGAGCAGTTCTTC
TRBJ1-1	.	.	TRBV7-6	CASSLDPDTEAFF	TGTGCCAGCAGCTTAGACCCGGACACTGAAGCTTTCTTT
TRBJ2-7	.	.	TRBV27	CASSLWKTTQPYEQYF	TGTGCCAGCAGTTTATGGAAAACGACCCAACCCTACGAGCAGTACTTC